These 14 T cell receptor beta chains were all obtained from the same sample, sequenced in a study of blood T cells in healthy people across ages. Sample-barcoded 5' priming and a J-beta primer mix drove a second PCR of roughly 7 to 11 cycles. From the 5' RACE reads, TCRdb called clonotypes with MiXCR, one entry per CDR3 protein. In the table there are about 680,000 distinct CDR3 sequences, about half of which are singletons. Specimen: blood. These receptors came from a woman aged 55-69 years in good health.

In its sample, this clonotype was seen once. One junction end disagrees with the germline gene, perhaps due to a read error. The J gene is TRBJ2-3, the V gene TRBV9, with 9 bases that match TRBD2. Germline loops: CDR1 SGDLS, CDR2 YYNGEE. CDR3 length equals 16 residues. The CDR3 sequence is CANSVAGVRGTDTQYF. DNA of the CDR3: TGTGCCAACAGCGTAGCGGGAGTTAGGGGCACAGATACGCAGTATTTT.

The rearrangement joins TRBV11-1 to TRBJ2-1; TRBD2 might be the D (6 bases). Germline CDR1 SGHAT, CDR2 FQDESV (reference sequence). This CDR3 is built from 14 residues. The V gene lost 10 bases and the J gene lost 7 bases, with 20 bases spanning the gap. The CDR3, as DNA: TGTGCCAACAAGAAGACTAGAGTGGGAAATGAGCAGTTCTTC. This codes for CANKKTRVGNEQFF.

V usage is TRBV7-3 and J usage is TRBJ2-1, with a weak D call TRBD2 (6 bases). V dropped 5 bases and J dropped 8 bases, with 16 bases sitting between them. The germline V gene has CDR1 SGHTA and CDR2 FQGTGA. CDR3 size: 14 residues. The CDR3 reads CASSPGRIPHEQFF. The CDR3 DNA follows: TGTGCCAGCAGCCCAGGGAGGATTCCCCATGAGCAGTTCTTC.

The chain couples TRBV20-1 to TRBJ2-7; 8 nucleotides agree with TRBD2. This CDR3 is 14 amino acids long. The V gene end was trimmed by 3 bases and the J gene end by 3 bases; junction bases not matched to a gene: 7. Germline loops: CDR1 DFQATT, CDR2 SNEGSKA (reference sequence). The CDR3 loop reads CSARESGRDYEQYF. The CDR3 coding sequence is TGCAGTGCTAGGGAAAGCGGGAGAGACTACGAGCAGTACTTC.

The V gene is TRBV20-1, the J gene TRBJ2-1; TRBD2 aligns across 9 bases. The CDR3 extends over 14 amino acids. Germline V lookup: CDR1 DFQATT, CDR2 SNEGSKA (reference sequence). V gave up 0 bases and J gave up 4 bases; unmatched junction bases: 1. The CDR3 sequence is CSARDLAGYNEQFF. In DNA form, the CDR3 reads TGCAGTGCTAGAGATCTAGCGGGATACAATGAGCAGTTCTTC.

The chain recombines TRBV18 with TRBJ2-7; perhaps TRBD2 as D (6 bases). V shed 4 bases and J shed 0 bases, with 13 bases lying between them. CDR3 length equals 15 residues. CDR1 and CDR2 (germline): KGHSH, LQKENI. The CDR3: CASSREAGLSYEQYF. The CDR3, as DNA: TGTGCCAGCTCACGGGAGGCAGGCCTCTCCTACGAGCAGTACTTC.

This clonotype was seen only a few times. This chain uses TRBV4-3 with TRBJ1-2; 8 bases line up with TRBD1. In germline, CDR1 is LGHNA, CDR2 YSLEER. The CDR3 runs 15 residues. V was pared by 0 bases and J by 3 bases, with 3 bases of the junction left unmatched. This chain's CDR3 is CASSQDDRGDYGYTF. CDR3 coding DNA: TGCGCCAGCAGCCAAGACGACAGGGGAGACTATGGCTACACCTTC.

This clonotype was recorded at least ten times. The rearrangement joins TRBV10-3 to TRBJ1-2, with 8 bases fitting TRBD1. The junction had 12 bases not matched to a gene; V was cut back by 4 bases and J by 5 bases. The germline V gene has CDR1 ENHRY and CDR2 SYGVKD. The length of the CDR3 is 16 residues. CDR3 nucleotides: TGTGCCATCAGTGCGAGTTCCGGGACAGGAGCTTATGGCTACACCTTC. Its protein product is CAISASSGTGAYGYTF.

This chain joins TRBV27 and TRBJ2-7, with 7 positions matching TRBD1. V was clipped by 5 bases and J by 0 bases; unmatched bases: 4. This CDR3 is 14 amino acids long. Germline values: CDR1 MNHEY, CDR2 SMNVEV (reference sequence). The CDR3 region has the DNA TGTGCCAGCAGTATAGGGGGCGTCTCCTACGAGCAGTACTTC. It is translated as CASSIGGVSYEQYF.

This chain joins TRBV9 and TRBJ2-7, with 14 bases fitting TRBD2. Germline V lookup: CDR1 SGDLS, CDR2 YYNGEE. V shed 3 bases and J 6 bases; nucleotides not matched to a gene: 8. This CDR3 has 16 residues. The CDR3 DNA reads as TGTGCCAGCAGCGGGGGACTAGCGGGAGTGACGGGCGAGCAGTACTTC. This translates into CASSGGLAGVTGEQYF.

The chain couples TRBV4-2 to TRBJ2-3, with 9 nucleotides matching TRBD2. V shed 1 base, J shed 2 bases, and the junction held 7 bases outside the gene matches. The CDR3 loop spans 17 amino acids. Germline lookup yields CDR1 LGHNA and CDR2 YNFKEQ. CDR3 loop: CASSQAGTSSNTDTQYF. CDR3 coding DNA: TGTGCCAGCAGCCAAGCCGGGACTAGCAGCAACACAGATACGCAGTATTTT.

This clonotype has a handful of counts. V and J are TRBV27 and TRBJ1-5; D remains ambiguous. The CDR3 runs to 13 residues. V was pared by 11 bases and J by 0 bases, with 11 bases between. The germline V gene encodes CDR1 MNHEY and CDR2 SMNVEV (reference sequence). CDR3 in DNA: TGTGCCGTTGCGCCAAATAGCAATCAGCCCCAGCATTTT. Protein: CAVAPNSNQPQHF.

The chain joins TRBV7-2 to TRBJ2-1, with 10 bases that match TRBD2. The J call may be faulty, since TRBJ2-7 better matches the DNA end. Germline loops: CDR1 SGHTA, CDR2 FQGNSA. The CDR3 extends over 15 amino acids. Written as DNA, the CDR3 is TGTGCCAGCAGCCAACTAGCGGGGTTCTACAATGAGCAGTACTTC. It is translated as CASSQLAGFYNEQYF.

This clonotype was counted a few times. The V call is TRBV29-1, the J call TRBJ1-4; tentatively, D is TRBD1 (6 bases). The CDR3 length is 14 residues. V was clipped by 5 bases and J by 0 bases, with 10 bases between them. Germline CDR1 is SQVTM and CDR2 is ANQGSEA. The CDR3 sequence is CSVQGQPTNEKLFF. The CDR3 nucleotides read TGCAGCGTTCAGGGGCAGCCAACTAATGAAAAACTGTTTTTT.